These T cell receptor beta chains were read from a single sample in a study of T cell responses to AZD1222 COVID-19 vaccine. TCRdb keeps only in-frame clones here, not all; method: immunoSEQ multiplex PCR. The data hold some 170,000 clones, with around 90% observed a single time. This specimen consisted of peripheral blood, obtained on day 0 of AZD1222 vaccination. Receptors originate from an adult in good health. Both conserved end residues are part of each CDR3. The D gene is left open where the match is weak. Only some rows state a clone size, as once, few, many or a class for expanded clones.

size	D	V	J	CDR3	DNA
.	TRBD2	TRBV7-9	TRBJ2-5	CASSAGTSGVETQYF	TGTGCCAGCAGCGCGGGGACTAGCGGTGTAGAGACCCAGTACTTC
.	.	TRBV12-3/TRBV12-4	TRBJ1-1	CASRYGPEAFF	TGTGCCAGCAGGTACGGTCCTGAAGCTTTCTTT
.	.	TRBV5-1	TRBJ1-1	CASSLEVNTEAFF	TGCGCCAGCAGCTTGGAGGTGAACACTGAAGCTTTCTTT
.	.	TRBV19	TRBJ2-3	CASSIQDTDTQYF	TGTGCCAGTAGTATTCAGGACACAGATACGCAGTATTTT
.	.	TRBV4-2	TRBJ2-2	CASSQDEGANTGELFF	TGTGCCAGCAGCCAAGACGAAGGGGCCAACACCGGGGAGCTGTTTTTT
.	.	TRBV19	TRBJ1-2	CASSSGLANYGYTF	TGTGCCAGTAGTTCGGGGCTTGCTAACTATGGCTACACCTTC
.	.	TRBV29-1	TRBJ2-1	CSVRLASSYNEQFF	TGCAGCGTCCGCCTCGCTAGCTCCTACAATGAGCAGTTCTTC
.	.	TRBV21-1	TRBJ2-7	CASSKGQGGASYEQYF	TGTGCCAGCAGCAAAGGGCAGGGCGGAGCGTCCTACGAGCAGTACTTC
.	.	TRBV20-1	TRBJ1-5	CSASYRDGQPQHF	TGCAGTGCTAGTTACAGGGACGGACAGCCCCAGCATTTT
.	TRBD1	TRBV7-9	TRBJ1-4	CASTPGQGVF	TGTGCCAGCACTCCGGGACAGGGAGTGTTT
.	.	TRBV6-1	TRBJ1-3	CAGSSGNTIYF	TGTGCCGGGAGCTCTGGAAACACCATATATTTT
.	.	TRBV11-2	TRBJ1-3	CASHLAGPTSGNTIYF	TGTGCCAGCCACTTAGCGGGACCGACCTCTGGAAACACCATATATTTT
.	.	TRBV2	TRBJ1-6	CASREANSPLHF	TGTGCCAGCAGAGAAGCGAATTCACCCCTCCACTTT
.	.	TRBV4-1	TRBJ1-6	CASSQVGDPIPLHF	TGCGCCAGCAGCCAAGTTGGGGACCCTATCCCCCTCCACTTT
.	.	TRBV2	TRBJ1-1	CASSEGGGGTEAFF	TGTGCCAGCAGTGAAGGGGGAGGAGGCACTGAAGCTTTCTTT
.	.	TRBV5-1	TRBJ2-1	CASSLVIESVNEQFF	TGCGCCAGCAGCTTGGTGATAGAGAGCGTCAATGAGCAGTTCTTC
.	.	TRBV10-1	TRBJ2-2	CASSSSGGELFF	TGCGCCAGCAGTAGTAGCGGCGGGGAGCTGTTTTTT
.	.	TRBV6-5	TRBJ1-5	CASNLGNQPQHF	TGTGCCAGCAATCTGGGGAATCAGCCCCAGCATTTT
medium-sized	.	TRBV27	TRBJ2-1	CASYGGNEQFF	TGTGCCAGCTATGGGGGGAATGAGCAGTTCTTC
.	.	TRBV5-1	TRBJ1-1	CASSLAGVRDGTEAFF	TGCGCCAGCAGCCTGGCGGGGGTTCGGGACGGAACTGAAGCTTTCTTT
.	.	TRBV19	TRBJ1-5	CASSIYAGTNQPQHF	TGTGCCAGTAGTATATACGCTGGGACCAATCAGCCCCAGCATTTT
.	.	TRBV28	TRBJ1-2	CASSSPPNYGYTF	TGTGCCAGCAGTTCCCCCCCAAACTATGGCTACACCTTC
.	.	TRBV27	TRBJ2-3	CASSGRGSDASTDTQYF	TGTGCCAGCAGTGGCCGGGGTAGCGATGCTAGCACAGATACGCAGTATTTT
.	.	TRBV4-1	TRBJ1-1	CASSQEPVLNTEAFF	TGCGCCAGCAGCCAAGAGCCCGTACTGAACACTGAAGCTTTCTTT
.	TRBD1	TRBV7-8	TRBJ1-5	CASSLGQGASASNQPQHF	TGTGCCAGCAGCTTAGGCCAGGGGGCGAGTGCTAGCAATCAGCCCCAGCATTTT
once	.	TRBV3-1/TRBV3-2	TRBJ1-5	CASSQEAGTAQPQHF	TGTGCCAGCAGCCAAGAGGCAGGGACGGCTCAGCCCCAGCATTTT
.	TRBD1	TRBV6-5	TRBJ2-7	CASARGLSYEQYF	TGTGCCAGCGCGAGGGGGCTCTCCTACGAGCAGTACTTC
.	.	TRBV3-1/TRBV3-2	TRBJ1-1	CASSQVSSNTEAFF	TGTGCCAGCAGCCAAGTTTCTTCGAACACTGAAGCTTTCTTT
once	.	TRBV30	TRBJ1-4	CAHRKGANEKLFF	TGTGCCCACAGGAAAGGGGCTAATGAAAAACTGTTTTTT
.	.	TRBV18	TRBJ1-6	CASSPPNSPLHF	TGTGCCAGCTCACCCCCCAATTCACCCCTCCACTTT
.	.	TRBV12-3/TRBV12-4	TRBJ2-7	CASSLVMRDEQYF	TGTGCCAGCAGTTTGGTCATGCGGGACGAGCAGTACTTC
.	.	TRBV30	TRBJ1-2	CAWSVEWQGSYGYTF	TGTGCCTGGAGTGTCGAGTGGCAGGGGAGCTATGGCTACACCTTC
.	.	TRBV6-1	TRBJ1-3	CASSEFDAGNTIYF	TGTGCCAGCAGTGAATTTGACGCCGGAAACACCATATATTTT
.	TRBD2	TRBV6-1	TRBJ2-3	CASSEEVAGGSNTDTQYF	TGTGCCAGCAGTGAAGAGGTAGCGGGAGGATCCAACACAGATACGCAGTATTTT
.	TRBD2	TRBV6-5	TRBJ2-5	CASSTGGTLGTQYF	TGTGCCAGCAGTACCGGGGGGACTTTGGGGACCCAGTACTTC
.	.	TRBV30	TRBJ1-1	CAWRTSTEAFF	TGTGCCTGGAGAACAAGCACTGAAGCTTTCTTT
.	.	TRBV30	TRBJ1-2	CAWSGRDLYTF	TGTGCCTGGAGCGGGAGGGACCTCTACACCTTC
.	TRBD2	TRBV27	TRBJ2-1	CASSLLAGGPGMSEQFF	TGTGCCAGCAGTTTACTAGCGGGAGGGCCGGGCATGAGTGAGCAGTTCTTC
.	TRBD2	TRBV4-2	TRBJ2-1	CASTRRLAGVPYNEQFF	TGTGCCAGCACTCGGCGGCTAGCGGGAGTCCCCTACAATGAGCAGTTCTTC
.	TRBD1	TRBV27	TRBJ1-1	CASSPRKITGVVRLEKAFF	TGTGCCAGCAGTCCCCGTAAAATTACAGGGGTGGTCCGACTTGAGAAAGCTTTCTTT
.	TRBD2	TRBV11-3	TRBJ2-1	CASSLGSSGSYNEQFF	TGTGCCAGCAGTCTAGGTTCTAGCGGGAGTTACAATGAGCAGTTCTTC
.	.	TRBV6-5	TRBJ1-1	CASERGTEAFF	TGTGCCAGCGAGCGGGGGACTGAAGCTTTCTTT
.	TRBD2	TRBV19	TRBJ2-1	CASRPTSGVKGNEQFF	TGTGCCAGTAGGCCGACTAGCGGGGTAAAGGGAAATGAGCAGTTCTTC
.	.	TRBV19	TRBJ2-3	CASSRHQLTSTDTQYF	TGTGCCAGTAGTAGGCACCAGTTAACTAGCACAGATACGCAGTATTTT
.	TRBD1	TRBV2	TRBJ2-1	CASSDSGGGYNEQFF	TGTGCCAGCAGTGACTCAGGGGGTGGCTACAATGAGCAGTTCTTC
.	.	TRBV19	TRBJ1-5	CASSFLLGTLNQPQHF	TGTGCCAGTAGTTTCCTATTAGGGACACTAAATCAGCCCCAGCATTTT
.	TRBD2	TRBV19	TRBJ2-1	CASSIPILAGGDGSYNEQFF	TGTGCCAGTAGTATCCCGATTCTAGCGGGAGGGGACGGTTCCTACAATGAGCAGTTCTTC
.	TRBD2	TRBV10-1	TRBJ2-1	CASSAPGLAYNEQFF	TGCGCCAGCAGTGCCCCGGGACTAGCCTACAATGAGCAGTTCTTC
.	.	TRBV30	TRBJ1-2	CAWSPYPQSSYGYTF	TGTGCCTGGAGTCCATACCCCCAGAGTTCCTATGGCTACACCTTC
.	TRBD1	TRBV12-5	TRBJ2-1	CASGEPGTGSNEQFF	TGTGCTAGTGGTGAACCCGGGACAGGGTCAAATGAGCAGTTCTTC
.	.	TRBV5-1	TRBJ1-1	CASSLVPGRNTEAFF	TGCGCCAGCAGCTTGGTCCCAGGGCGGAACACTGAAGCTTTCTTT